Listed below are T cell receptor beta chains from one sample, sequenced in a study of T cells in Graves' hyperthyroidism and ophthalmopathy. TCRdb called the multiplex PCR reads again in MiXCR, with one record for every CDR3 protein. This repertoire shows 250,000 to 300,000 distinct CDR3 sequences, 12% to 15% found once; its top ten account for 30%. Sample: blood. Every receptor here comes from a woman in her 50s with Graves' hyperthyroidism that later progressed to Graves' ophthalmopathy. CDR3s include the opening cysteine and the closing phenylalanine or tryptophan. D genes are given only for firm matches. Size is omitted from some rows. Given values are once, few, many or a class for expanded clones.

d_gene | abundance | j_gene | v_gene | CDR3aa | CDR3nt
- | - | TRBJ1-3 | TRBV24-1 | CATSDLRRDNAGDSHTIYF | TGTGCCACCAGTGATTTGCGCCGTGACAATGCAGGGGACTCTCACACCATATATTTT
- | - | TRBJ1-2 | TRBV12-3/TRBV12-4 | CASSYSGVGNYGYTF | TGTGCCAGCAGCTACAGCGGTGTAGGCAACTATGGCTACACCTTC
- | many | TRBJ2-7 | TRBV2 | CASSVGPREQYF | TGTGCCAGCAGTGTGGGTCCCCGCGAGCAGTACTTC
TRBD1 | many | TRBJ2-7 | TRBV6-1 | CASRQGQGYEQYF | TGTGCCAGCAGACAAGGACAGGGCTACGAGCAGTACTTC
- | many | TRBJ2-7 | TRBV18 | CASSPRIGDEQYF | TGTGCCAGCTCACCAAGAATTGGGGACGAGCAGTACTTC
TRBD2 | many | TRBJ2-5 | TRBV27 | CASSLTPAGVSPPQETQYF | TGTGCCAGCAGTTTAACCCCAGCGGGAGTGTCCCCCCCTCAAGAGACCCAGTACTTC
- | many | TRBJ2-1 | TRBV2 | CASIAPNHNEQFF | TGTGCCAGCATCGCCCCAAATCACAATGAGCAGTTCTTC
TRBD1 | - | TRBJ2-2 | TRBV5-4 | CASTKGTGAGELFF | TGTGCCAGCACCAAGGGGACAGGGGCCGGGGAGCTGTTTTTT
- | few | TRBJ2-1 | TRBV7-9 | CASSLALAVSSQFF | TGTGCCAGCAGCTTAGCCCTAGCTGTATCTTCCCAGTTCTTC
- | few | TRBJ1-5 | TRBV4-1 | CASHERGGANQPQHF | TGCGCCAGCCACGAGAGGGGGGGGGCCAATCAGCCCCAGCATTTT
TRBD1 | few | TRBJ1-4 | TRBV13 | CASSFRGQGASKLFF | TGTGCCAGCAGCTTCCGGGGACAGGGGGCGTCCAAACTGTTTTTT
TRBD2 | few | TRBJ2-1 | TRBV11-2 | CASSQGRLSGRRVQEQFF | TGTGCCAGCAGCCAAGGTCGGCTAAGCGGGAGAAGGGTTCAGGAGCAGTTCTTC
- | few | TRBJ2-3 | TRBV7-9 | CASSLASTSSTDTQYF | TGTGCCAGCAGCTTAGCGTCCACGTCTAGCACAGATACGCAGTATTTT
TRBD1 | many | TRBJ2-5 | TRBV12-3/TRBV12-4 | CASKISRQGSSRGETQYF | TGTGCCAGCAAGATAAGTAGACAGGGTTCTTCCCGAGGGGAGACCCAGTACTTC
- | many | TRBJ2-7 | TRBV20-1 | CSARALTGNSYEQYF | TGCAGTGCTAGGGCCCTGACAGGAAACTCCTACGAGCAGTACTTC
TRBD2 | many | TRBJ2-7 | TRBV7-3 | CASSANGLAGGITYEQYF | TGTGCCAGCAGCGCAAACGGACTAGCGGGAGGAATCACCTACGAGCAGTACTTC
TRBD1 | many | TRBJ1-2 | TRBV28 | CASSFTTGANGYTF | TGTGCCAGCAGTTTTACGACAGGGGCGAATGGCTACACCTTC
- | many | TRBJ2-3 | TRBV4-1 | CASSPQGNTDTQYF | TGCGCCAGCAGCCCACAGGGAAACACAGATACGCAGTATTTT
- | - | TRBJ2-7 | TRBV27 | CASGLGGRYEQYF | TGTGCCAGCGGACTGGGCGGACGGTACGAGCAGTACTTC
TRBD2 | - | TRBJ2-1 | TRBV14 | CASSQDGTWGFSGTTYNEQFF | TGTGCCAGCAGCCAAGATGGAACTTGGGGTTTTAGCGGGACCACCTACAATGAGCAGTTCTTC